A selection of T cell receptor beta chains follows, all from one sample in a study of T cells in narcolepsy. Produced via immunoSEQ multiplex PCR; TCRdb's table is partial and in-frame only. The sample lists over 15,000 clones; 85% to 90% were seen once. The sequencing sample was made of memory (CD45RA-) CD4+ T cells from blood. The source of these receptors is a human donor in good health. Both conserved end residues are part of each CDR3. The D gene is left open where the match is weak. Not all rows give a size; the values are once, few, many and, for expanded clones, a class.

. | TRBJ1-6 | . | TRBV5-1 | TGCGCCAGCAGTTGGGCAGGGGCCAGTAATTCACCCCTCCACTTT | CASSWAGASNSPLHF
. | TRBJ1-1 | . | TRBV10-3 | TGTGCCATTACCGGGACCGCGGTCTCCCCGAACACTGAAGCTTTCTTT | CAITGTAVSPNTEAFF
. | TRBJ1-6 | . | TRBV7-2 | TGTGCCAGCACCCCTACTGGGGGAACTCCACCCCTCCACTTT | CASTPTGGTPPLHF
TRBD1 | TRBJ2-3 | . | TRBV4-3 | TGCGCCAGCAGCCAAGATCCTCTTACAGGGGCTACGCAGTATTTT | CASSQDPLTGATQYF
TRBD2 | TRBJ2-3 | . | TRBV12-5 | TGTGCTAGTGGTTTCGTACACGACGGGCTAGCGGGAGTAACAGATACGCAGTATTTT | CASGFVHDGLAGVTDTQYF
. | TRBJ1-1 | few | TRBV4-1 | TGCGCCAGCAGCCAAGGGGTTCGTCCAGGACCTGAAGCTTTCTTT | CASSQGVRPGPEAFF
. | TRBJ2-1 | once | TRBV30 | TGTGCCTGGAGTGTATGGGACCGGGAGCAGTTCTTC | CAWSVWDREQFF
TRBD1 | TRBJ2-7 | few | TRBV5-4 | TGTGCCAGCAGCTCCAGACAGGGCCACGAGCAGTACTTC | CASSSRQGHEQYF
TRBD2 | TRBJ2-7 | . | TRBV10-3 | TGTGCCATCACCAGAGGACTAGCGGAGTACGAGCAGTACTTC | CAITRGLAEYEQYF
TRBD1 | TRBJ1-2 | . | TRBV7-8 | TGTGCCAGCAGCTCGATCGCAGGGGGCAGCTATGGCTACACCTTC | CASSSIAGGSYGYTF
. | TRBJ2-7 | . | TRBV10-2 | TGCGCCAGCATAGTCGGGGCAGGATACGAGCAGTACTTC | CASIVGAGYEQYF
. | TRBJ1-1 | . | TRBV29-1 | TGCAGCGTTCGAAGCAGGGAGTACACTGAAGCTTTCTTT | CSVRSREYTEAFF
TRBD2 | TRBJ2-2 | . | TRBV9 | TGTGCCAGCAGCGTAGCCAGCGGGGGGGCCATCACCGGGGAGCTGTTTTTT | CASSVASGGAITGELFF
. | TRBJ2-3 | . | TRBV5-6 | TGTGCCAGCACCCGGGGCAGCACAGATACGCAGTATTTT | CASTRGSTDTQYF
TRBD1 | TRBJ1-5 | . | TRBV5-5 | TGTGCCAGCAGCTTGTCTGGGACAGGTAATCAGCCCCAGCATTTT | CASSLSGTGNQPQHF
. | TRBJ2-2 | . | TRBV7-9 | TGTGCCAGCAGCTTAAAGGGACTTGGTGGCACCGGGGAGCTGTTTTTT | CASSLKGLGGTGELFF
. | TRBJ2-5 | medium-sized | TRBV5-1 | TGCGCCAGCAGCTTTGCTTTAGCGAGACAAGAGACCCAGTACTTC | CASSFALARQETQYF
. | TRBJ2-1 | . | TRBV16 | TGTGCCAGCAGCCAAGAGAGCTACAATGAGCAGTTCTTC | CASSQESYNEQFF
TRBD1 | TRBJ1-2 | . | TRBV5-1 | TGCGCCAGCAACGACGACAGGGAGGTCGATGGCTACACCTTC | CASNDDREVDGYTF
. | TRBJ1-5 | . | TRBV6-1 | TGTGCCAGCAGTGGGTTGACAGGTGCGTATCAGCCCCAGCATTTT | CASSGLTGAYQPQHF
. | TRBJ1-5 | . | TRBV7-9 | TGTGCCAGCAGCCTAGGGGCCGGGCCGAATCAGCCCCAGCATTTT | CASSLGAGPNQPQHF
TRBD1 | TRBJ2-3 | . | TRBV18 | TGTGCCAGCTCACTTAGACCCGGGACAGGGGACACAGATACGCAGTATTTT | CASSLRPGTGDTDTQYF
TRBD2 | TRBJ2-3 | . | TRBV4-3 | TGCGCCAGCAGCCAATCCCGACTAGCGGGGTATTTCACAGATACGCAGTATTTT | CASSQSRLAGYFTDTQYF
. | TRBJ2-6 | . | TRBV19 | TGTGCCAGTAGTATAAGCTCTGGGGCCAACGTCCTGACTTTC | CASSISSGANVLTF
. | TRBJ1-1 | . | TRBV30 | TGTGCCTGGAGTGTTTGGGGGGCGCAGACTGAAGCTTTCTTT | CAWSVWGAQTEAFF
TRBD1 | TRBJ1-3 | . | TRBV30 | TGTGCCTGGAGTAGGGACAGCGGCTCTGGAAACACCATATATTTT | CAWSRDSGSGNTIYF
. | TRBJ2-2 | few | TRBV5-1 | TGCGCCAGCAGCTTGGGACAGACCACGGGCACCGGGGAGCTGTTTTTT | CASSLGQTTGTGELFF
. | TRBJ2-5 | . | TRBV29-1 | TGCAGCTGTGGGGGGGAGACCCAGTACTTC | CSCGGETQYF
TRBD1 | TRBJ2-5 | . | TRBV5-1 | TGCGCCAGCAGCTTAGGGGACAGGGGAACGGGTGAGCAGTACTTC | CASSLGDRGTGEQYF
TRBD2 | TRBJ2-1 | . | TRBV6-5 | TGTGCCAGCAGTTCTGGTGCGGGGGTCCGGACGCTCCGCGTCTTC | CASSSGAGVRTLRVF
. | TRBJ2-1 | . | TRBV7-2 | TGTGCCAGCAGCTTAGTGAACAGGCTCTCCTACAATGAGCAGTTCTTC | CASSLVNRLSYNEQFF
. | TRBJ2-1 | . | TRBV14 | TGTGCCAGCAGCCAACTGACCGGGACGCCACAGTTCTTC | CASSQLTGTPQFF
. | TRBJ1-2 | . | TRBV6-1 | TGTGCCAGCAGTGAACGACCGCTCTATGGCTACACCTTC | CASSERPLYGYTF
. | TRBJ1-2 | . | TRBV7-9 | TGTGCCAGCAGCTTTGTCAAGGGGTATGGCTACACCTTC | CASSFVKGYGYTF
. | TRBJ1-1 | . | TRBV30 | TGTGCCTGGAGTGTAATTGGGGTCGGGAACACTGAAGCTTTCTTT | CAWSVIGVGNTEAFF
. | TRBJ1-5 | few | TRBV6-5 | TGTGCCAGCAGTTACTCGAGGAGCGTCCAGCCCCAGCATTTT | CASSYSRSVQPQHF
. | TRBJ2-7 | once | TRBV7-6 | TGTGCCAGCACTCTAGCCCAGGGACCCTACGAGCAGTACTTC | CASTLAQGPYEQYF
. | TRBJ2-2 | few | TRBV6-1 | TGTGCCAGCAGTCGGAATACCGGGGAGCTGTTTTTT | CASSRNTGELFF
. | TRBJ2-6 | . | TRBV11-2 | TGTGCCAGCAGCTTAGGGGTGGCCAACGTCCTGACTTTC | CASSLGVANVLTF
. | TRBJ2-5 | . | TRBV7-9 | TGTGCCAGCAGCCTCCAAGAGACCCAGTACTTC | CASSLQETQYF
. | TRBJ2-3 | . | TRBV30 | TGTGCCTGGCCTAGGCATTTTCCGGACCTCCGACGGACAGATACGCAGTATTTT | CAWPRHFPDLRRTDTQYF
. | TRBJ1-1 | . | TRBV5-1 | TGCGCCAGCAGCTTCTCGCCCCCCGACCCAGGCTGGGCCGCTGAAGCTTTCTTT | CASSFSPPDPGWAAEAFF
. | TRBJ1-2 | . | TRBV9 | TGTGCCAGCAGCGTAGCGACAGCAGTTAGCTATGGCTACACCTTC | CASSVATAVSYGYTF
. | TRBJ1-6 | . | TRBV4-3 | TGCGCCAGCAGCCCGTCGGCCTTCGGACAGCGGAAATCACCCCTCCACTTT | CASSPSAFGQRKSPLHF
TRBD1 | TRBJ2-6 | . | TRBV25-1 | TGTGCCAGCAGGTCGGGACAGGGCCTCTCTGGGGCCAACGTCCTGACTTTC | CASRSGQGLSGANVLTF
. | TRBJ1-3 | . | TRBV6-1 | TGTGCCAGCACAGACAAGATCTCTGGAAACACCATATATTTT | CASTDKISGNTIYF
. | TRBJ2-3 | . | TRBV6-1 | TGTGCCAGCATGGACCTCCTCGGAGATACGCAGTATTTT | CASMDLLGDTQYF